By sample fraction, the clone carrying this TCR beta chain is medium-sized. No antigen is known for it. The sample is drawn from a study of spatial heterogeneity in lung cancer. The germline V and J ends were trimmed by 3 bases and 0 bases, with 5 bases remaining between them. The CDR3 sequence is 14 residues long. Germline V gives CDR1 KGHSH, CDR2 LQKENI. In TCRdb, the 5' RACE reads were re-called with MiXCR into one record per CDR3 protein. Here the sample spans more than 8,000 distinct CDR3 sequences, 6.5% to 10% being singletons. Study-level points and caveats: In blood, ubiquitous expanded tumor TCRs appeared more at resection than follow-up.

Time point in this sample: sample taken at primary tumor resection. The study sequenced unsorted whole RNA from tumor, nontumor lung or frozen PBMC. The receptor was isolated from a female donor with early-stage non-small cell lung cancer. This chain links TRBV18 with TRBJ2-2; no clear D. The sample in question was PBMCs, obtained at surgery. CDR3 coding DNA: TGTGCCAGCTCACCTCAACCGAACACCGGGGAGCTGTTTTTT. Encoded protein: CASSPQPNTGELFF.